Presented here are 17 T cell receptor beta chains from one specimen sequenced in a study of tissue T cells after allogeneic stem cell transplantation. Produced via immunoSEQ multiplex PCR; TCRdb's table is partial and in-frame only. The repertoire consists of approximately 50,000 clones, with around 70% occurring once and the leading ten covering roughly 0.55%. Sequenced input: sorted cells pooled from one or two spleens. These receptors all come from a pool of C57BL/6 mice in good health.

Note on this clone: Genes here carry mouse names. The CDR3 is cut off 1 residue early in the read; its end comes from the germline J gene. The rearrangement links TRBV13-3 to TRBJ2-7; 10 bases line up with TRBD2. This CDR3 spans 16 amino acids. V was clipped by 0 bases and J by 5 bases; unmatched bases: 8. The germline gives CDR1 NNHDY, CDR2 SYVADS. CDR3 region: CASSDARLGGLDEQYF. The sequenced part of the CDR3 DNA is TGTGCCAGCAGTGATGCAAGGCTGGGGGGGCTCGATGAACAGTAC.

Regarding this clone: Gene names follow the mouse nomenclature. Read coverage stops 1 residue before the CDR3 terminus; the germline J gene supplies the remainder. The identical CDR3 is also encoded by other nucleotide sequences in the sample. The chain uses TRBV13-1 and TRBJ2-5; D possibly corresponds to TRBD1 (6 bases). The V and J ends lost 1 base and 6 bases respectively, with 6 bases between them. This CDR3 spans 12 amino acids. The germline V gene encodes CDR1 NSHNY and CDR2 SYGAGN. The CDR3 spells CASSDQGDTQYF. The covered CDR3 bases are TGTGCCAGCAGTGATCAGGGGGACACCCAGTAC.

To note about this clone: Gene names denote mouse genes. The CDR3 goes on 1 residue after the read ends, and that part is filled in from the germline J gene. This sequence joins TRBV19 and TRBJ1-6; D ambiguous. TRBJ1-6 is labeled an ORF, and its function is uncertain. Germline CDR1 reads FNHDT; CDR2 reads SITEND (reference sequence). The CDR3 has 15 amino acids. The ends were cut back, 1 base at V and 0 bases at J, with 5 bases in the middle. CDR3 residues: CASSISGSYNSPLYF. The covered CDR3 bases are TGTGCCAGCAGTATATCGGGTTCCTATAATTCGCCCCTCTAC.

A word on this clone: Genes here carry mouse names. The read halts 1 residue ahead of the CDR3 end, with the missing end drawn from the germline J gene. The chain recombines TRBV31 with TRBJ2-3; 10 nucleotides line up with TRBD2. CDR1 and CDR2 from the germline V gene are GKSSPN and SITVG. The CDR3 sequence is 14 residues long. V shed 3 bases, J shed 4 bases, and the junction held 4 bases outside the gene matches. The DNA read from the CDR3 is TGTGCCTGGAGCCCTGGGGGGGCGTCAGAAACGCTGTAT. This translates into CAWSPGGASETLY. The CDR3 reads in full as CAWSPGGASETLYF.

Comments on this clone: All gene names here are mouse names. CDR3 protein: CASSPGTGANSDYTF. The DNA read from the CDR3 is TGTGCCAGCTCTCCCGGGACAGGGGCAAACTCCGACTACACC. The genes are TRBV12-1 and TRBJ1-2, with 10 bases fitting TRBD1. The read gets to within 1 residue of the CDR3 end, and the germline J gene fills in the rest. Germline V CDR1 and CDR2: SGHSN, HYEKVE. Trimming removed 2 bases from V and 0 bases from J; junction bases left unmatched: 2. The CDR3 is 15 amino acids.

Concerning this clone itself: The gene names here belong to mouse. Sequencing ends 1 residue short of the CDR3 end; the germline J gene provides the rest. The chain couples TRBV29 to TRBJ1-4; no firm D call. Trimming cost V 3 bases and J 4 bases, with 9 bases left between them. In germline, CDR1 is MSHET, CDR2 SYDVDS. The CDR3 is 14 residues long. The CDR3 loop is CASSFLEVNERLFF. The DNA read from the CDR3 is TGTGCTAGCAGTTTCCTCGAAGTCAACGAAAGATTATTT. Based on the CDR3 plus reference TRBV29 and TRBJ1-4, the full variable domain is DMKVTQMPRYLIKRMGENVLLECGQDMSHETMYWYRQDPGLGLQLIYISYDVDSNSEGDIPKGYRVSRKKREHFSLILDSAKTNQTSVYFCASSFLEVNERLFFGHGTKLSVL.

This clone was seen only a few times. Mouse gene names and germline throughout. With the read ending 1 residue before the CDR3 end, the germline J gene is used to fill in that end. V and J are TRBV12-2 and TRBJ1-5; D possibly corresponds to TRBD1 (5 bases). With 0 bases removed from V and 3 bases from J, the gap between germline ends came to 8 bases. Germline CDR1 and CDR2: SGHLS and HYDKME. CDR3 length equals 14 residues. CDR3 DNA (partial): TGTGCCAGCTCTCTCCAGGGCGGCAACCAGGCTCCGCTT. Translating it yields CASSLQGGNQAPL. The whole CDR3 protein is CASSLQGGNQAPLF.

Of note for this clone: All gene names here are mouse names. The observed sequence ends 1 residue before the CDR3 terminus, with the missing tail filled in from the germline J gene. The chain carries TRBV20 and TRBJ1-2; D is possibly TRBD1 (5 bases). The CDR3 loop spans 12 amino acids. Between the trimmed V and J ends, which lost 2 bases and 4 bases, there was a span of 8 bases. The germline CDR1 and CDR2 sequences are GFQATS and STVNSAI. The CDR3 is CGARWGGSDYTF. CDR3 bases read: TGTGGTGCTAGGTGGGGGGGCTCCGACTACACC. The full variable domain, rest sourced from reference TRBV20 and TRBJ1-2, is GALVYQYPRRTICKSGTSMRMECQAVGFQATSVAWYRQSPQKTFELIALSTVNSAIKYEQNFTQEKFPISHPNLSFSSMTVLNAYLEDRGLYLCGARWGGSDYTFGSGTRLLVI.

Turning to this clone: The gene names given are mouse names. The read ends 1 residue before the CDR3 terminus; that terminus is restored from the germline J gene. The V and J genes are TRBV23 and TRBJ1-1; the D segment call TRBD1 is taken from the table without a DNA check. From germline, CDR1 is KGHTA and CDR2 FQNQQP. The CDR3 is made up of 11 amino acids. CDR3: CSSSRDTEVFF. The CDR3 DNA, read in part, is TGCTCCAGCAGTAGGGACACAGAAGTCTTC.

With regard to this clone: The gene symbols are mouse symbols. Read sequence stops 1 residue before the CDR3 end, and the germline J gene provides the missing end. The chain couples TRBV3 to TRBJ2-2; the D is unclear. Per germline, CDR1 SNHLY and CDR2 FYNGKV (reference sequence). With 1 base removed from V and 0 bases from J, the gap between germline ends came to 3 bases. The CDR3 is 14 amino acids. The CDR3 spells CASSLGANTGQLYF. Incomplete CDR3 DNA: TGTGCCAGCAGCTTAGGGGCAAACACCGGGCAGCTCTAC. Full variable domain (missing parts from reference TRBV3 and TRBJ2-2): GPKVLQIPSHQIIDMGQMVTLNCDPVSNHLYFYWYKQILGQQMEFLVNFYNGKVMEKSKLFKDQFSVERPDGSYFTLKIQPTALEDSAVYFCASSLGANTGQLYFGEGSKLTVL.

Concerning this clone: Gene names and germline match the mouse. The observed sequence ends 1 residue before the CDR3 terminus, with the missing tail filled in from the germline J gene. This rearrangement joins TRBV13-2 to TRBJ2-5, with 12 nucleotides matching TRBD2. The CDR3 spans 16 residues. CDR1 NNHNN and CDR2 SYGAGS come from the germline V gene (reference sequence). V trimming: 2 bases; J trimming: 4 bases; junction bases outside the gene matches: 5. The DNA read from the CDR3 is TGTGCCAGCGGTGAGGGACTGGGGGGAGGTGAAGACACCCAGTAC. This codes for CASGEGLGGGEDTQY. The CDR3, in full, reads CASGEGLGGGEDTQYF.

As regards this clone: Gene names and germline match the mouse. The CDR3 end is not reached by the read, which stops 1 residue before it; the germline J gene fills it in. The chain recombines TRBV31 with TRBJ1-2, with D possibly matching TRBD1 (5 bases). This CDR3 has 14 residues. Trimming pared 0 bases from V and 0 bases from J, leaving 8 bases between. Germline CDR1 GKSSPN, CDR2 SITVG. The CDR3 DNA, read in part, is TGTGCCTGGAGTCTCAAGGGGTCAAACTCCGACTACACC. It encodes CAWSLKGSNSDYT. The entire CDR3 sequence reads CAWSLKGSNSDYTF.

Details on this clone: Genes and germline come from the mouse. Coverage ceases 1 residue before the CDR3 finishes, and the germline J gene fills in the end. The rearrangement uses TRBV1 and TRBJ2-1, with 8 nucleotides matching TRBD1. Germline trimming cut 0 bases from V and 7 bases from J; bases unmatched to any gene: 5. This CDR3 is 15 amino acids long. CDR1 and CDR2 from the germline V gene are NSQYPW and LRSPGD (reference sequence). Here the CDR3 reads CTCSADQGADAEQFF. Partial CDR3 DNA: TGCACCTGCAGTGCAGATCAGGGGGCGGACGCTGAGCAGTTC. Supplemented by reference TRBV1 and TRBJ2-1, the full variable domain reads VTLLEQNPRWRLVPRGQAVNLRCILKNSQYPWMSWYQQDLQKQLQWLFTLRSPGDKEVKSLPGADYLATRVTDTELRLQVANMSQGRTLYCTCSADQGADAEQFFGPGTRLTVL.

Comment on this clone: Gene labels here are mouse ones. The CDR3 end falls 1 residue outside the read, so it is completed with the germline J gene. The V call is TRBV2, the J call TRBJ1-5; D call uncertain. The germline gives CDR1 LGHNA, CDR2 YSYQKL. This CDR3 comprises 13 residues. The V gene lost 3 bases and the J gene lost 0 bases, with 3 bases spanning the gap. The CDR3 DNA, read in part, is TGTGCCAGCAGCCAGAATAACAACCAGGCTCCGCTT. Its translation: CASSQNNNQAPL. The full-length CDR3 reads as CASSQNNNQAPLF.

To note about this clone: Germline and genes: mouse. The sequence runs out 1 residue before the end of the CDR3; the remainder is reconstructed from the germline J gene. The gene calls are TRBV20 and TRBJ2-2; possibly TRBD1 for D (5 bases). This CDR3 is 14 amino acids long. The V gene lost 0 bases and the J gene lost 2 bases, with 7 bases spanning the gap. Germline CDR1 reads GFQATS; CDR2 reads STVNSAI. The CDR3 protein is CGAREEGNTGQLYF. Incomplete CDR3 DNA: TGTGGTGCTAGGGAGGAGGGGAACACCGGGCAGCTCTAC.

A remark on this clone: Germline and genes: mouse. The DNA ends 1 residue before the CDR3 does, and the rest of the CDR3 is filled in from the germline J gene. This rearrangement joins TRBV12-1 to TRBJ2-5, with 8 positions matching TRBD2. Germline values: CDR1 SGHSN, CDR2 HYEKVE. V trimming: 1 base; J trimming: 5 bases; junction bases outside the gene matches: 4. This CDR3 has 14 amino acids. The sequenced CDR3 bases are TGTGCCAGCTCTCTGGGGGGGGCGCGAGACACCCAGTAC. Translated: CASSLGGARDTQY. The full CDR3 protein reads CASSLGGARDTQYF.

Concerning this clone itself: The listed genes are named as in mouse. The read finishes 1 residue shy of the CDR3 end, and the germline J gene is used to complete it. This chain links TRBV1 with TRBJ2-3; 8 positions match TRBD2. The trim removed 3 bases at V and 0 bases at J, leaving 5 bases unmatched. Germline CDR1 reads NSQYPW; CDR2 reads LRSPGD (reference sequence). The CDR3 extends over 16 amino acids. The CDR3 is CTCSASWGVSAETLYF. The CDR3 DNA, read in part, is TGCACCTGCAGTGCTTCCTGGGGGGTGAGTGCAGAAACGCTGTAT.